This T cell receptor beta chain appears in the sequencing data of a study of T cells after yellow fever vaccination. Study-wide background: Any fraction with a low cell number was prepared using SMART-Seq v4 Ultra Low Input. Study findings and constraints: Post-booster repertoires contained most primary-vaccination clones again (96% CD4, roughly 90% CD8). Although the secondary response was weaker, it peaked faster, at day 5 versus 15.

This clonotype was recorded at least ten times. What it recognizes is unknown. TCRdb redid the calling of the 5' RACE reads with MiXCR, one entry per CDR3 protein. The sample has some 300,000 distinct CDR3 sequences; around 3.6% are singletons. This CDR3 is 16 amino acids long. Germline lookup yields CDR1 KGHSH and CDR2 LQKENI. With 2 bases removed from V and 2 bases from J, the gap between germline ends came to 15 bases. The TCR sequence derives from a man between 18 and 35 years old who received the YFV17D yellow fever vaccine. The chain has TRBV18 and TRBJ2-5, with D perhaps matching TRBD2 (6 bases). The sample in question was PBMCs, obtained on the day of the yellow fever booster vaccination. This CDR3 is CASSPEAGPWQETQYF. The CDR3 DNA reads TGTGCCAGCTCACCAGAGGCGGGGCCCTGGCAAGAGACCCAGTACTTC.